Sequencing of this T cell receptor beta chain was carried out in a study of blood T cell repertoires in COVID-19 (dated by TCRdb to the early 2020s). Context from the whole study: Samples covering the acute and convalescent phases of COVID-19 were provided by collaborators in the United States, Italy and Spain. The material from the prospective study consisted of cDNA or gDNA derived from T cells, B-cell-depleted T cells, or PBMCs. The dataset comprised deeply sampled blood TCRbeta repertoires from subjects exposed to, actively infected with, or recovered from COVID-19. The repertoires were released in a freely available public database meant as a resource for research on the immune response to SARS-CoV-2. Samples came from the ongoing ImmuneRACE study (first 160 participants) plus 1,254 subjects from 6 global collaborators. Sample metadata almost always included a de-identified subject ID, COVID-19 status, age in years and sex. HLA class I and class II types, where available, came from metadata supplied by the sample provider rather than from assay-based typing. Study-wide findings and limitations: Clinical and demographic metadata were provided uncurated, with the amount varying by source and participant.

TCRbeta CDR3 regions were amplified from genomic DNA by means of the immunoSEQ Assay, a bias-controlled multiplex PCR. Regarding the original processing steps: The number of nucleated cells in each sample was estimated from the amplification of reference gene primers within the assay. To quantify the absolute abundance of each unique TCRbeta CDR3 rearrangement, sequence reads were collapsed and filtered. For each sample, productive Simpson clonality was calculated as the square root of Simpson's diversity index over productive rearrangements. Imported from immuneACCESS, the table was reduced by TCRdb to in-frame sequences with V and J called. These copies leave out some clones; in studies compared against another copy, an unresolved V gene accounts for under half, and the cause of the remainder is not known. V and J calls and clone size are as listed in that table; D and trimming were resolved from the DNA. This sample gives some 150,000 clones in total; 75% to 85% of them show up just once. The top ten clonotypes cover roughly 7.9% of the sample.

Whole blood was collected in K2EDTA tubes by collaborating institutions according to the institutions' own protocols. For TCRbeta analysis, collaborators shipped samples in one of three forms: frozen whole blood, isolated PBMCs, or DNA extracted from either of those sample types. As regards this clone: What antigen it recognizes has not been identified. The input lacks base qualities; no much larger clone sits a single base away.

V sheds 5 bases and J sheds 5 bases, leaving 13 bases between their ends. The CDR3 sequence holds 14 residues, the cysteine and phenylalanine included. CDR3 DNA only is kept here, 42 bases in frame from base 1. The germline V gene supplies CDR1 SGHTA and CDR2 FQGNSA. The chain couples TRBV7-2 to TRBJ1-5, with no D gene named confidently. Sequenced sample: peripheral blood. This receptor was obtained from a woman between 50 and 59 years old in a cohort sampled during active or convalescent COVID-19. The DNA sequence is given as TGTGCCAGCAGCCAAAACAATAATGATCAGCCCCAGCATTTT. This gives the protein CASSQNNNDQPQHF.